This entry features one T cell receptor (beta chain) sequence. PCR amplification relied on 60 Vbeta primers (plus 13 Jbeta primers). TCRdb keeps only in-frame clones here, not all; method: immunoSEQ multiplex PCR. Seen here are approximately 190,000 clones, 82% observed once, and the top ten hold roughly 0.75%. This record belongs to a study of cytomegalovirus exposure and HLA in healthy donors. Germline CDR1 SNHLY, CDR2 FYNNEI. With V trimmed by 11 bases and J by 3 bases, 11 bases remained unmatched. The CDR3 has 15 amino acids. Input material: PBMCs. The origin of this receptor is a woman under 30 in good health and CMV-seronegative. This chain uses TRBV2 with TRBJ2-7; 12 bases map to TRBD1. The chain's CDR3 is CASRGTGGLLYEQYF. CDR3 coding DNA: TGTGCCTCCCGTGGGACAGGGGGCCTCCTCTACGAGCAGTACTTC.